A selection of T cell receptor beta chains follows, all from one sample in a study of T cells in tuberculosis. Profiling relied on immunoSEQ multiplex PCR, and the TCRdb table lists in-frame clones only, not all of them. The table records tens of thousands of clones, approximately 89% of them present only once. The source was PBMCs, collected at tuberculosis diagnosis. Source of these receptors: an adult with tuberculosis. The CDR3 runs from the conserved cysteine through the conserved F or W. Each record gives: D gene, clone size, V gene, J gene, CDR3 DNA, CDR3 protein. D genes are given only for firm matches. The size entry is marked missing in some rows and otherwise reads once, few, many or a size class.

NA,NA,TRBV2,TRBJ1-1,TGTGCCAGCAGTTCCGACATAGGGAACACTGAAGCTTTCTTT,CASSSDIGNTEAFF
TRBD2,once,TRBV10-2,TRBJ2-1,TGCGCCAGCAAGGCGCGGGGGTCCTACAATGAGCAGTTCTTC,CASKARGSYNEQFF
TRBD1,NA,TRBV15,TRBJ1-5,TGTGCCACCAGCAGTGGGACAGGCGGCTCCTCGCCCCAGCATTTT,CATSSGTGGSSPQHF
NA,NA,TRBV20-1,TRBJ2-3,TGCAGTGCAATCGCAGATACGCAGTATTTT,CSAIADTQYF
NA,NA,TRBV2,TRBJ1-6,TGTGCCAGCAGGTCGGAGGGTTCACCCCTCCACTTT,CASRSEGSPLHF
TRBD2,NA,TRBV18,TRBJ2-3,TGTGCCAGCTCACCACCCCGGGTAGCGGGGGGGGATAACACAGATACGCAGTATTTT,CASSPPRVAGGDNTDTQYF
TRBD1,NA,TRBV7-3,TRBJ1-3,TGTGCCAGCAGCCCGACAGGGGGCGACGGAAACACCATATATTTT,CASSPTGGDGNTIYF
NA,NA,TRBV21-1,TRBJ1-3,TGTGCCAGCAGCCTCAAGAGCCTAAACAGGGCGAGCTCTGGAAACACCATATATTTT,CASSLKSLNRASSGNTIYF
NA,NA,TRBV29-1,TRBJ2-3,TGCAGCGTCTCCCAGGGGACGGATACGCAGTATTTT,CSVSQGTDTQYF
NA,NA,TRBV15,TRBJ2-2,TGTGCCACCAGCGAACAGGGCACCGGGGAGCTGTTTTTT,CATSEQGTGELFF
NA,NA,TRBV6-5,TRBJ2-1,TGTGCCAGCAGATCCCTAGTGCTCAATGAGCAGTTCTTC,CASRSLVLNEQFF
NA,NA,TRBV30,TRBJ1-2,TGTGCCTGGAGATGGAAGGGGAGGGATGGCTACACCTTC,CAWRWKGRDGYTF
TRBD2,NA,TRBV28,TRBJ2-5,TGTGCCAGCAGTTACATAGCGGGTGCCCGCCCCGAGACCCAGTACTTC,CASSYIAGARPETQYF
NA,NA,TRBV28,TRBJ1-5,TGTGCCAGCAGTTTACCTTCATGGGCCCGAAATCAGCCCCAGCATTTT,CASSLPSWARNQPQHF
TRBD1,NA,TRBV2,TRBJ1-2,TGTGCCAGGCTCCGCGGACAGGGAAGAACGGATGGCTACACCTTC,CARLRGQGRTDGYTF
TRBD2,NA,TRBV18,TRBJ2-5,TGTGCCAGCTCACGGACTAGCGGCGAAGAGACCCAGTACTTC,CASSRTSGEETQYF
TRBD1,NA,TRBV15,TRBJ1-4,TGTGCCACCATGCACGTCACAGGGGCGAAGGAAAAACTGTTTTTT,CATMHVTGAKEKLFF
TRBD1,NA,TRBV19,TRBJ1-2,TGTGCCACTGGGACAGGGGCTAACTATGGCTACACCTTC,CATGTGANYGYTF
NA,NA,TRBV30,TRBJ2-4,TGTGCCTGGGACGGGACACTGCTGGCCAAAAACATTCAGTACTTC,CAWDGTLLAKNIQYF
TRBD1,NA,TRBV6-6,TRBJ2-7,TGTGCCAGTCGGACAGGCCCCAACGAGCAGTACTTC,CASRTGPNEQYF
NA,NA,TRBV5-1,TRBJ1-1,TGCGCCAGCAGTCCTGGAGGAACGGATGAAGCTTTCTTT,CASSPGGTDEAFF
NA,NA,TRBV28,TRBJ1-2,TGTGCCAGCACCATCCGGGGAGGGGATGGCTACACCTTC,CASTIRGGDGYTF
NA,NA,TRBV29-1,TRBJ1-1,TGCAGCGTTGAAGGTCGGCGGGGAGCTGAAGCTTTCTTT,CSVEGRRGAEAFF
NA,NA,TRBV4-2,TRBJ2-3,TGTGCCAGCAGTGCGGGTGAAACGCAGTATTTT,CASSAGETQYF
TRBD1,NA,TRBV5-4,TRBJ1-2,TGTGCCAGCAGCTTTTTTAATATGAAACAGGGGGATGGCTACACCTTC,CASSFFNMKQGDGYTF
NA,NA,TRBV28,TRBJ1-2,TGTGCCAGCAGCGTCGGGGGGTCAGCTAACTATGGCTACACCTTC,CASSVGGSANYGYTF
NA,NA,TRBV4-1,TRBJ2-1,TGCGCCAGCAGCCAGGGGGGCAATGAGCAGTTCTTC,CASSQGGNEQFF
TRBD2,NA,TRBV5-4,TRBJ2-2,TGTGCCAGCAGCTTGACCGGGGGGGGCCTCGACGGGGAGCTGTTTTTT,CASSLTGGGLDGELFF
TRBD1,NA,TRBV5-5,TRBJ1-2,TGTGCCAGCAGCTTGGGGGACAGGGGGCTTCAAGGCTACACCTTC,CASSLGDRGLQGYTF
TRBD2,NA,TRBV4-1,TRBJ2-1,TGCGCCAGCAGCCACTCCGGGACTAGCAAAAACAATGAGCAGTTCTTC,CASSHSGTSKNNEQFF
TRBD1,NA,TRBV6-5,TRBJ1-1,TGTGCCAGCAGACCGGACAGGGGGCTTGTCACTGAAGCTTTCTTT,CASRPDRGLVTEAFF
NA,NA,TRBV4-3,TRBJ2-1,TGCGCCAGCAGCCAAGATCCCCCCCAGCGGGTCTCCTACAATGAGCAGTTCTTC,CASSQDPPQRVSYNEQFF
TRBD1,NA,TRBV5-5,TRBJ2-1,TGTGCCAGCAGCTCGCCGGGACAGGGAATCATAGAGCAGTTCTTC,CASSSPGQGIIEQFF
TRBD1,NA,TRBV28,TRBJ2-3,TGTGCCAGCAGTGACAGGGGGCCCCAGGGGGATACGCAGTATTTT,CASSDRGPQGDTQYF
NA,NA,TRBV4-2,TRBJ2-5,TGTGCCAGCAGCCAAGCCCTTGGGACTGGCCAAGAGACCCAGTACTTC,CASSQALGTGQETQYF
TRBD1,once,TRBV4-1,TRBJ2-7,TGCGCCAGCAGCCAAGAGACAGGGTACGAGCAGTACTTC,CASSQETGYEQYF
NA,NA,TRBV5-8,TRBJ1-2,TGTGCCAGCGCATTCGGGGTCTATGGCTACACCTTC,CASAFGVYGYTF
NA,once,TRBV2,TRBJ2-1,TGTGCCAGCAGTGAAGAGGCAGGGCCGTACAATGAGCAGTTCTTC,CASSEEAGPYNEQFF
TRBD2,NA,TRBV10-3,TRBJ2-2,TGTGCCATCAGTCCCGAGACTAGCGGGGGGGTCGTCGGGACCGGGGAGCTGTTTTTT,CAISPETSGGVVGTGELFF
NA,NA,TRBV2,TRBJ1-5,TGTGCCAGCAGTGAGGGGAGCGCAAAATATCAGCCCCAGCATTTT,CASSEGSAKYQPQHF
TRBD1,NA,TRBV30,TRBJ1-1,TGTGCCTGGAGTGTGGGACAGGGGAACGGGGCTTTCTTT,CAWSVGQGNGAFF
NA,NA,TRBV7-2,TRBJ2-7,TGTGCCAGCAGCGGGACTCTATACGAGCAGTACTTC,CASSGTLYEQYF
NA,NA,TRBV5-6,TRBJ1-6,TGTGCCAGCAGCACCGGGGGAGGGTCACCCCTCCACTTT,CASSTGGGSPLHF
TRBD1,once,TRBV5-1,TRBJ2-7,TGCGCCAGCCCCAGGGGGGAGCAGTACTTC,CASPRGEQYF
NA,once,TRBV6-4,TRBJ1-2,TGTGCCAGCAGTGACTCGTACAGTTCTTTCTATGGCTACACCTTC,CASSDSYSSFYGYTF